The clone carrying this T cell receptor beta chain was seen a handful of times. Antigen: not known. The V gene's germline CDR1 is SGHKS and CDR2 YYEKEE (reference sequence). The length of the CDR3 is 14 residues. V was clipped by 6 bases and J by 6 bases, with 19 bases between them. The naive gate required viable CD3+CD4+ or CD3+CD8+ cells with CCR7+CD45RA+CD45RO-CD95-CD27+CD28+ phenotype. Clones were read by immunoSEQ multiplex PCR, and TCRdb kept only the in-frame ones, dropping some. Among 34,000 or so clones listed, about 91% were seen once. This sample was taken from a study of T cells after posttransplantation cyclophosphamide. Overall study findings and caveats: Donor CD8+ memory clones often dominated recipient blood repertoires at later times. After PTCy, TRB diversity resembled that of CNI/methotrexate controls.

The TCR comes from a man under 40 in good health and a related stem cell transplant donor. The V call is TRBV5-5, the J call TRBJ2-7; a weak D match, TRBD1 (5 bases). The sample was naive CD4+ T cells sorted from blood. The CDR3: CASTPTQGSGEQYF. The CDR3 nucleotides read TGTGCCAGCACCCCCACCCAGGGTAGTGGCGAGCAGTACTTC.